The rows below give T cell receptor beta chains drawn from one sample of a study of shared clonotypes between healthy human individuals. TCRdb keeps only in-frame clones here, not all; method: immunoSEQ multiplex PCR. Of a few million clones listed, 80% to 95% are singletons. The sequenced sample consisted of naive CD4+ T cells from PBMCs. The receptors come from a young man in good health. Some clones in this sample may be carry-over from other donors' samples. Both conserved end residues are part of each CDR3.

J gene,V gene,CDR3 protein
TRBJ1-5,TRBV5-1,CASSSTGQLGSGDRGQPQHF
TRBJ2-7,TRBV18,CASSPGLAGDVEQYF
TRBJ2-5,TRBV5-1,CASSRRTPQETQYF
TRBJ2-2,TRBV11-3,CASSLDGQGGAGELFF
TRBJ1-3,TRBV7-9,CASSWVEEVGGNTIYF
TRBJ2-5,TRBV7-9,CASSSRDYTPYQETQYF
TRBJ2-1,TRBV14,CASSESRGTSEYNEQFF
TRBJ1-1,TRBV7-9,CASSRRENTEAFF
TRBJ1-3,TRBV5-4,CASSSRDQGNTIYF
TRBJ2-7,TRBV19,CATSDRGDEQYF
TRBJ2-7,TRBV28,CASIPGGAEFEQYF
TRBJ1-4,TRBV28,CASSPNAGKIGNEKLFF
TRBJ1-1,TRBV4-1,CASSQVEGGKGEAFF
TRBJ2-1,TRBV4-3,CASSPFLDYYNEQFF
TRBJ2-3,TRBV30,CAWDVRGVGTQYF
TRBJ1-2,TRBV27,CASSPYRDRTYGYTF
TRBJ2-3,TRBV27,CASSPGTTRANTQYF
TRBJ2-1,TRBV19,CASKPGLAYNEQFF
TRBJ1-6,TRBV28,CASSFLRSPLHF
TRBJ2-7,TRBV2,CASTKTDDEQYF
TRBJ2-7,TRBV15,CATSREFASSSYEQYF
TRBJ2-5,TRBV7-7,CASSLAASSQTQYF